The rows below give T cell receptor beta chains drawn from one sample of a study of molecular identifiers for immune sequencing clone quantification. TCRdb analysed the PCR reads with MiXCR anew, one entry per CDR3 protein. The top ten clones hold about 0.78% of a sample with under 800,000 distinct CDR3 sequences, 25% of them seen once. Sequencing was carried out using naive CD8+ T cells from blood, with Jurkat cell RNA spiked in. These receptor sequences come from a human donor in good health. Some libraries in this study had Jurkat cell RNA spiked in. The CDR3 runs from the conserved cysteine through the conserved F or W. A D gene is named only where the DNA matches it firmly. Size values are once, few and many counts, or a class for expanded clones, and some rows have none.

-	13	TRBJ2-7	TRBV19	few	TGTGCCAGTACGGCAGGGATATATTCTGAGCAGTACTTC	CASTAGIYSEQYF
-	13	TRBJ2-7	TRBV3-1	-	TGTGCCAGCAGCCAAGCCCCGATCTACGAGCAGTACTTC	CASSQAPIYEQYF
TRBD2	16	TRBJ2-2	TRBV5-1	many	TGCGCCAGCAGCTGGGGGACTAGCGGGAGTCCCGGGGAGCTGTTTTTT	CASSWGTSGSPGELFF
-	16	TRBJ2-3	TRBV2	many	TGTGCCAGCAGTGAAGTGGCCACAGGGTGGACAGATACGCAGTATTTT	CASSEVATGWTDTQYF
-	13	TRBJ1-2	TRBV6-5	many	TGTGCCAGCAGTCTAGCTAGCCTGAGGGGCTACACCTTC	CASSLASLRGYTF
TRBD1	16	TRBJ2-7	TRBV7-9	few	TGTGCCAGCAGCGGCCTGGGACAGGGAGCCTCCTACGAGCAGTACTTC	CASSGLGQGASYEQYF
-	14	TRBJ2-1	TRBV5-6	many	TGTGCCAGCAGCCCTGAGCGGAACTACAATGAGCAGTTCTTC	CASSPERNYNEQFF
-	15	TRBJ1-1	TRBV9	many	TGTGCCAGCAGCGAAGACGGCAACATGAACACTGAAGCTTTCTTT	CASSEDGNMNTEAFF
TRBD2	19	TRBJ2-1	TRBV11-2	few	TGTGCCAGCAGCCCCCCGGGACTAGGCCTTCTTCACGGGTACAATGAGCAGTTCTTC	CASSPPGLGLLHGYNEQFF
-	13	TRBJ2-7	TRBV19	many	TGTGCCAGTAGTATTTCGTGGACCTACGAGCAGTACTTC	CASSISWTYEQYF
-	14	TRBJ1-5	TRBV7-9	many	TGTGCCAGCAGCTTAGCGCGGGACGATCAGCCCCAGCATTTT	CASSLARDDQPQHF
TRBD2	16	TRBJ2-2	TRBV2	many	TGTGCCAGCAGTGAATTAGCGGGAGAAGGCACCGGGGAGCTGTTTTTT	CASSELAGEGTGELFF
-	16	TRBJ1-2	TRBV27	-	TGTGCCAGCAGTTTATCGGGGAATACAAGGGTCTATGGCTACACCTTC	CASSLSGNTRVYGYTF
-	13	TRBJ2-7	TRBV25-1	-	TGTGCCAGCATCGATGCGCTCAACTACGAGCAGTACTTC	CASIDALNYEQYF
-	12	TRBJ1-1	TRBV30	many	TGTGCCTGGGGCGCTGACAGAATTGAAGCTTTCTTT	CAWGADRIEAFF
TRBD2	15	TRBJ2-7	TRBV12-3/TRBV12-4	-	TGTGCCAGCAGACCGACTAGCGGGAGGTCCTACGAGCAGTACTTC	CASRPTSGRSYEQYF
-	13	TRBJ1-1	TRBV19	many	TGTGCCAGTAGAGGGGGGTTGAACACTGAAGCTTTCTTT	CASRGGLNTEAFF
-	14	TRBJ1-4	TRBV4-1	many	TGCGCCAGCAGCCGCCTGAAGGCGGATGAAAAACTGTTTTTT	CASSRLKADEKLFF
-	15	TRBJ1-5	TRBV28	many	TGTGCCAGCAGTTCTGAAAGCGTCGGCAATCAGCCCCAGCATTTT	CASSSESVGNQPQHF
TRBD2	17	TRBJ2-5	TRBV10-2	few	TGCGCCAGCAGTGAGTCGGTCCAGCGGGGGCATCAAGAGACCCAGTACTTC	CASSESVQRGHQETQYF
-	13	TRBJ1-3	TRBV29-1	many	TGCAGCGTTGAAGCAGGGAAGAGGGACACCATATATTTT	CSVEAGKRDTIYF
-	10	TRBJ1-5	TRBV12-3/TRBV12-4	-	TGTGCCAGCAAAAGTTGGCGCCAGCATTTT	CASKSWRQHF
TRBD1	12	TRBJ2-1	TRBV29-1	-	TGCAGCGACGGGACAGCCTACAATGAGCAGTTCTTC	CSDGTAYNEQFF
-	16	TRBJ2-3	TRBV7-9	few	TGTGCCAGCAGCCCTCCCCCAGGAGCCAGCACAGATACGCAGTATTTT	CASSPPPGASTDTQYF
-	15	TRBJ1-5	TRBV19	many	TGTGCCAGTAGTCGCAGGGCGGCTGACAATCAGCCCCAGCATTTT	CASSRRAADNQPQHF
-	13	TRBJ1-4	TRBV13	-	TGTGCCAGCAGCACAGGGACGGGTGAAAAACTGTTTTTC	CASSTGTGEKLFF
-	16	TRBJ2-5	TRBV6-2/TRBV6-3	many	TGTGCCAGCAGTTATTTAGTACTCCCTAGCCGCAAGACCCAGTACTTC	CASSYLVLPSRKTQYF
-	14	TRBJ1-2	TRBV3-1	-	TGTGCCAGCAGCTCGCGTGCGGAGTTCTATGGCTACACCTTC	CASSSRAEFYGYTF
-	16	TRBJ2-3	TRBV7-9	many	TGTGCCAGCAGCTTAGGTCCGGGGTTCGGCACAGATACGCAGTATTTT	CASSLGPGFGTDTQYF
TRBD1	15	TRBJ2-7	TRBV27	many	TGTGCCAGCAGAGTCACAGGGGGCTATGGCTACGAGCAGTACTTC	CASRVTGGYGYEQYF
-	16	TRBJ2-3	TRBV21-1	-	TGTGCCATCCTGGGGTGGGGAAAGTCTAGCACAGATACGCAGTATTTT	CAILGWGKSSTDTQYF
-	15	TRBJ2-2	TRBV12-3/TRBV12-4	few	TGTGCCAGCAACTACAGCTCGAGGAACACCGGGGAGCTGTTTTTT	CASNYSSRNTGELFF
-	14	TRBJ1-1	TRBV7-9	many	TGTGCCAGCAGCCAGCTGGGGGGAGTGGCTGAAGCTTTCTTT	CASSQLGGVAEAFF
TRBD1	14	TRBJ2-3	TRBV6-2/TRBV6-3	few	TGTGCCAGCAGGGCACAGGGGGCTTTAGATACGCAGTATTTT	CASRAQGALDTQYF
-	14	TRBJ2-7	TRBV6-1	-	TGTGCCAGCCCACAAATAAAACAAGATTACGAGCAGTACTTC	CASPQIKQDYEQYF
-	15	TRBJ2-7	TRBV27	few	TGTGCCAGCAGACGAACGGGCCAGGGGACCTACGAGCAGTACTTC	CASRRTGQGTYEQYF
TRBD2	14	TRBJ2-7	TRBV5-6	-	TGTGCCAGCAGCTGGGGGGCTAGCGGGGCCGAGCAGTACTTC	CASSWGASGAEQYF
-	17	TRBJ1-1	TRBV4-3	many	TGCGCCAGCAGCCAAGATCGGTTTGGGATCTTGAACACTGAAGCTTTCTTT	CASSQDRFGILNTEAFF
-	13	TRBJ1-5	TRBV27	few	TGTGCCAGCAGCCCGGACATTGGTCAGCCCCAGCATTTT	CASSPDIGQPQHF
-	16	TRBJ2-2	TRBV7-6	-	TGTGCCAGCAGCTTTGTTGGTGCCGGGAACACCGGGGAGCTGTTTTTT	CASSFVGAGNTGELFF
TRBD1	13	TRBJ1-1	TRBV12-3/TRBV12-4	few	TGTGCCAGCAGTTTACACGGACAGGTTGTAGCTTTCTTT	CASSLHGQVVAFF
TRBD2	19	TRBJ2-3	TRBV20-1	-	TGCAGTGCTAGAGCGCGCGATTTTAGCGGGAGTTCACCCGCGGATACGCAGTATTTT	CSARARDFSGSSPADTQYF
TRBD2	16	TRBJ2-1	TRBV9	few	TGTGCCAGCAGCCCCCGTTTAGCGGGGGCCTACAATGAGCAGTTCTTC	CASSPRLAGAYNEQFF
-	15	TRBJ2-3	TRBV19	many	TGTGCCAGTAGTATATATGGAAGCAGAACAGATACGCAGTATTTT	CASSIYGSRTDTQYF
TRBD2	14	TRBJ2-5	TRBV5-1	many	TGCGCCAGCAGCTTGTTACTAGCGGAAGAGACCCAGTACTTC	CASSLLLAEETQYF
-	14	TRBJ1-2	TRBV20-1	many	TGCAGTGCAACTGGAACCGCCCCGACCTATGGCTACACCTTC	CSATGTAPTYGYTF
TRBD1	10	TRBJ1-1	TRBV29-1	many	TGCAGCGGGGGACAGGCTGAAGCTTTCTTT	CSGGQAEAFF
-	14	TRBJ2-7	TRBV27	few	TGTGCCAGCAGTTTATCGATCGGGAGAGGCGAGCAGTACTTC	CASSLSIGRGEQYF
TRBD2	19	TRBJ2-7	TRBV9	-	TGTGCCAGCAGCCCAGACCCGGGGACTAGCGGGTATCGGAATTTGGAGCAGTACTTC	CASSPDPGTSGYRNLEQYF
TRBD1	13	TRBJ2-1	TRBV10-2	few	TGCGCCAGCATCCGGACAGGGAACGATGAGCAGTTCTTC	CASIRTGNDEQFF
TRBD1	18	TRBJ2-3	TRBV19	-	TGTGCCAGTAGTATAGATCGGACAGGGGTGGGTTTTTCATATACGCAGTATTTT	CASSIDRTGVGFSYTQYF